The 5 T cell receptor beta chains given below trace back to one sample, sequenced in a study of T cells in narcolepsy. The data were produced by immunoSEQ multiplex PCR, yet TCRdb's version contains in-frame clones alone and is incomplete. The table lists approximately 32,000 clones, around 90% of them singletons. The material sequenced was CD45RA- memory CD4+ T cells from PBMCs. The receptors stem from a human donor with narcolepsy.

This sequence joins TRBV30 and TRBJ1-6; no clear D gene. The CDR3 length is 11 residues. Germline V lookup: CDR1 GTSNPN, CDR2 SVGIG (reference sequence). V lost 3 bases, J lost 13 bases, and 10 bases lay in between. The CDR3 is CAWRNDLPLHF. The CDR3 DNA reads as TGTGCCTGGAGGAACGACTTGCCCCTCCACTTT.

The chain has TRBV7-2 and TRBJ2-5, with TRBD1 matching 10 bases. Gene TRBJ2-7 matches the end of the DNA better, so the J call may be wrong. This CDR3 comprises 17 residues. The germline gives CDR1 SGHTA, CDR2 FQGNSA. The CDR3 reads CASSSRQGAGRSYEQYF. In DNA form, the CDR3 reads TGTGCCAGCAGCTCCCGACAGGGGGCTGGAAGAAGCTACGAGCAGTACTTC.

The chain combines TRBV7-8 with TRBJ1-1; D remains ambiguous. Germline V gene data show CDR1 as SGHVS and CDR2 as FQNEAQ. The CDR3 sequence is 14 residues long. V lost 8 bases and J 6 bases, leaving 19 bases between the germline ends. The CDR3 sequence is CASRAGLFGSEAFF. CDR3 DNA: TGTGCCAGCCGAGCCGGGCTGTTTGGTTCTGAAGCTTTCTTT.

This rearrangement joins TRBV7-9 to TRBJ1-1; D call uncertain. CDR1 is SEHNR and CDR2 is FQNEAQ in the germline V gene (reference sequence). The CDR3 runs 12 residues. Trimming stripped 5 bases from V and 5 bases from J, with 9 bases between. DNA for the CDR3: TGTGCCAGCAGCCCGAGCAGGACTGAAGCTTTCTTT. The encoded protein is CASSPSRTEAFF.

As to this clone: The germline gene is not matched at one end of the junction; a read error may be the cause. The V gene is TRBV4-1, the J gene TRBJ1-3, with no clear D. Germline CDR1 MGHRA, CDR2 YSYEKL. This CDR3 is 17 amino acids long. Here the CDR3 reads CANSQDPPRISGNTIYF. The CDR3 DNA reads as TGCGCCAACAGCCAAGATCCGCCCCGTATCTCTGGAAACACCATATATTTT.